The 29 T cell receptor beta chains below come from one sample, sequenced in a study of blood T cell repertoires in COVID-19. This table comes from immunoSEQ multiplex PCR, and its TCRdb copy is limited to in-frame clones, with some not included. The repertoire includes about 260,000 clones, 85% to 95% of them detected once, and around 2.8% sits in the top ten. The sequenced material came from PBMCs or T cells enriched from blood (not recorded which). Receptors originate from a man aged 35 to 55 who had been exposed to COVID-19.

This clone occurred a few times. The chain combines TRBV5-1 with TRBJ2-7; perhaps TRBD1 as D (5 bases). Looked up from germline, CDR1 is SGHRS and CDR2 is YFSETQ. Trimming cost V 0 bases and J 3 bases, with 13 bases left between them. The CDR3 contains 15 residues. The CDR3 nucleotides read TGCGCCAGCAGCTTGGCCGCAGGGATCAGCTACGAGCAGTACTTC. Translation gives CASSLAAGISYEQYF.

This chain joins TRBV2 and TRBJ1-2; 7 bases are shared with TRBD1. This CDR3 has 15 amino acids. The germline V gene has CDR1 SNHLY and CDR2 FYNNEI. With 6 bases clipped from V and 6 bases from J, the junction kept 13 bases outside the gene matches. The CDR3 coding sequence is TGTGCCAGCAGGCTAAGGGGGCGCTCTCCAGATGGCTACACCTTC. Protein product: CASRLRGRSPDGYTF.

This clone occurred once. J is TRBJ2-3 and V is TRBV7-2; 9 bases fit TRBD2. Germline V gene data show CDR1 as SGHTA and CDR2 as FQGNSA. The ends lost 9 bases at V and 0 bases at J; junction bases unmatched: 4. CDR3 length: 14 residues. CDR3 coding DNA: TGTGCCAGTATTAGCGGGAGTAGCACAGATACGCAGTATTTT. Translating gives CASISGSSTDTQYF.

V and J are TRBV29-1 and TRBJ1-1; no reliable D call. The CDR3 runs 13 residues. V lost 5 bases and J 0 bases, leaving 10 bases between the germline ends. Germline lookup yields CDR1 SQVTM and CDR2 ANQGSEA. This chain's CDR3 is CSVYILMNTEAFF. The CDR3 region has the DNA TGCAGCGTTTACATACTAATGAACACTGAAGCTTTCTTT.

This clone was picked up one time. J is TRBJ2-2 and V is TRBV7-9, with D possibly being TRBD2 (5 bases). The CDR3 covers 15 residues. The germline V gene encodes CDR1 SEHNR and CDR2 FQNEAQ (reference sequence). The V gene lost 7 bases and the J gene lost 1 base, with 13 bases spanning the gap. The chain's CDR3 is CASINPGLNTGELFF. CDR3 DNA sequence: TGTGCCAGCATAAACCCCGGACTGAACACCGGGGAGCTGTTTTTT.

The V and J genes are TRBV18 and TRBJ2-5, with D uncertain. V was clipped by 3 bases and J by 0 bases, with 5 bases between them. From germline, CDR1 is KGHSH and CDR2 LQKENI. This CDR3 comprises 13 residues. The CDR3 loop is CASSPAYQETQYF. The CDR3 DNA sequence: TGTGCCAGCTCACCGGCCTACCAAGAGACCCAGTACTTC.

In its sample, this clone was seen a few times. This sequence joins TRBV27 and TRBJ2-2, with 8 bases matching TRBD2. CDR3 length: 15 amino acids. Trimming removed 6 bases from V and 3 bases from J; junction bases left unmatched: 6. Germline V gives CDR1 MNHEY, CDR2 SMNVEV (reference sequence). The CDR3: CASRPGTRDTGELFF. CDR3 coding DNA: TGTGCCAGCAGACCCGGGACTAGAGACACCGGGGAGCTGTTTTTT.

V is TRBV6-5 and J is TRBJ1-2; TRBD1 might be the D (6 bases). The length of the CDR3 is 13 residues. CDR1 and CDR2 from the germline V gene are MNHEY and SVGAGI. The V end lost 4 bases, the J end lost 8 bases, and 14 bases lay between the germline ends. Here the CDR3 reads CASSSDSRLGYTF. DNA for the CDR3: TGTGCCAGCAGTTCGGACAGCCGTTTGGGCTACACCTTC.

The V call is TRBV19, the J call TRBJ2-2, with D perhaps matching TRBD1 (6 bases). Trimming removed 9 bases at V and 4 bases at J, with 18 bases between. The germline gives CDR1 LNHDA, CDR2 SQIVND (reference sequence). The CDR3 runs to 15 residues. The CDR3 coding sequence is TGTGCCAGCAGAAAGGGGGTTCGCCCCACCGGGGAGCTGTTTTTT. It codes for CASRKGVRPTGELFF.

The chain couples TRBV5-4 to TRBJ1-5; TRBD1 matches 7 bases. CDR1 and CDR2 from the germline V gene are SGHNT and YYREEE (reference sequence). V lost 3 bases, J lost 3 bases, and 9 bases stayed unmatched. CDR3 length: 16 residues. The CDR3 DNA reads TGTGCCAGCAGCTCAGATCCGGGACAGTTCAATCAGCCCCAGCATTTT. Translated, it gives CASSSDPGQFNQPQHF. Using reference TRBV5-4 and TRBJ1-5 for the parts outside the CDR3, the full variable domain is ETGVTQSPTHLIKTRGQQVTLRCSSQSGHNTVSWYQQALGQGPQFIFQYYREEENGRGNFPPRFSGLQFPNYSSELNVNALELDDSALYLCASSSDPGQFNQPQHFGDGTRLSIL.

CDR3 loop: CASSNQGTAGELFF. The CDR3 coding sequence is TGTGCCAGCAGCAACCAAGGGACAGCCGGGGAGCTGTTTTTT. This chain connects TRBV7-3 to TRBJ2-2; TRBD1 matches 7 bases. Unmatched junction bases numbered 6, after V lost 5 bases and J lost 6 bases. CDR3 length: 14 residues. Germline V gene sequence: CDR1 SGHTA, CDR2 FQGTGA.

CDR3 sequence reads: CASTDRGDYGYTF. In DNA form, the CDR3 reads TGTGCCAGCACGGACAGGGGTGACTATGGCTACACCTTC. The chain carries TRBV6-5 and TRBJ1-2, with 9 bases matching TRBD1. Germline loops: CDR1 MNHEY, CDR2 SVGAGI. This CDR3 is 13 amino acids long. The J segment lost 3 bases and the V segment lost 7 bases, leaving 3 bases of the junction unmatched.

The CDR3 DNA reads TGTGCCAGCAGTGACAGGGCGGGTTCACCCCTCCACTTT. Translated, it gives CASSDRAGSPLHF. The gene calls are TRBV12-3 or TRBV12-4 and TRBJ1-6; 7 nucleotides line up with TRBD1. J was trimmed by 9 bases and V by 5 bases; bases with no gene match: 4. The CDR3 runs 13 residues.

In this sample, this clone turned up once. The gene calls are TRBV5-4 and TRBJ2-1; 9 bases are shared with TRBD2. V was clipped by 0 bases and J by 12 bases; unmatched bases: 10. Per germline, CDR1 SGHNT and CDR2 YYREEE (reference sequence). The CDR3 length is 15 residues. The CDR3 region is CASSLGTSAPIGQFF. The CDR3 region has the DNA TGTGCCAGCAGCTTGGGGACTAGCGCTCCAATTGGGCAGTTCTTC.

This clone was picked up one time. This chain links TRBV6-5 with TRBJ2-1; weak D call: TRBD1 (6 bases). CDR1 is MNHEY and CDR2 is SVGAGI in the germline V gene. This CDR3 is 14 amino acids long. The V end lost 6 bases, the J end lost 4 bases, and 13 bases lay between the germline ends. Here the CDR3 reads CASRPRTVYNEQFF. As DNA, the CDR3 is TGTGCCAGCAGACCTCGGACAGTATACAATGAGCAGTTCTTC.

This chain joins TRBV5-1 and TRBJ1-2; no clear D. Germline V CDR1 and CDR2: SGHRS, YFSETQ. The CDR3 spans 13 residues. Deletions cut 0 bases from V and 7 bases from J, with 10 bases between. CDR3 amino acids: CASSLEDRGGYTF. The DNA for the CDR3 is TGCGCCAGCAGCTTGGAAGACCGGGGTGGCTACACCTTC.

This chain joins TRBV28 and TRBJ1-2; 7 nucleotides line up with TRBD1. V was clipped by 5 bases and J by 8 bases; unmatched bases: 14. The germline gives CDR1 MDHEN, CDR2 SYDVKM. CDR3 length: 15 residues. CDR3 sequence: CASSTPQGQARGYTF. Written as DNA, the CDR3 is TGTGCCAGCAGTACACCCCAAGGACAGGCCAGAGGCTACACCTTC.

CDR3 sequence: CASSKRGQETQYF. CDR3 nucleotides: TGTGCCAGCAGCAAGAGGGGGCAAGAGACCCAGTACTTC. V and J are TRBV21-1 and TRBJ2-5; the D call in the table, TRBD1, was not verified against the DNA. TRBV21-1 is a recognized pseudogene. The CDR3 length is 13 residues.

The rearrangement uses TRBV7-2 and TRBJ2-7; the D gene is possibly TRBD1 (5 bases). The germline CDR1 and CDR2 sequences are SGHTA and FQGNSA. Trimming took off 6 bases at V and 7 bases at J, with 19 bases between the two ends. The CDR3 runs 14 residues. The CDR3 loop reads CASSYVGQSREQYF. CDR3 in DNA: TGTGCCAGCAGTTACGTAGGACAATCTCGGGAGCAGTACTTC.

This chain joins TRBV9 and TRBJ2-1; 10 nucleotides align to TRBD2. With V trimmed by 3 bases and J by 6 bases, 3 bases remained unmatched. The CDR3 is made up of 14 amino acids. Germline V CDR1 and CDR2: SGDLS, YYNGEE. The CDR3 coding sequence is TGTGCCAGCAGCGGGGCTAGCGGGAGCAATGAGCAGTTCTTC. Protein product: CASSGASGSNEQFF. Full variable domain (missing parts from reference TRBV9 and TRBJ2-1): DSGVTQTPKHLITATGQRVTLRCSPRSGDLSVYWYQQSLDQGLQFLIQYYNGEERAKGNILERFSAQQFPDLHSELNLSSLELGDSALYFCASSGASGSNEQFFGPGTRLTVL.

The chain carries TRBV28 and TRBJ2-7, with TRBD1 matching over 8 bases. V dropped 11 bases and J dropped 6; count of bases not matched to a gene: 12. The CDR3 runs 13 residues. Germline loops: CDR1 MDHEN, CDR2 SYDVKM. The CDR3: CAGRRQGAGEQYF. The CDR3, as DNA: TGTGCCGGAAGGAGGCAGGGGGCTGGCGAGCAGTACTTC.

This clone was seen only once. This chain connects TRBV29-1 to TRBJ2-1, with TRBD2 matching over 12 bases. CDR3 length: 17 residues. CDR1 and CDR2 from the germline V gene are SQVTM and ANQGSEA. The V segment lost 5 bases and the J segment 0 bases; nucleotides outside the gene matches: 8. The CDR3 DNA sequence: TGCAGCGTTTCTGGGACTAGCGGGCCCAGCTCCTACAATGAGCAGTTCTTC. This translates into CSVSGTSGPSSYNEQFF.

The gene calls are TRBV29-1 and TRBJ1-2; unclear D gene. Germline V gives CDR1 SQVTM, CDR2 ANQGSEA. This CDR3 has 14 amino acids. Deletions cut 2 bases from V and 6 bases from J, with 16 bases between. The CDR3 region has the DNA TGCAGCGTTGAATTCCCCGGGTTGAAGGATGGCTACACCTTC. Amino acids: CSVEFPGLKDGYTF. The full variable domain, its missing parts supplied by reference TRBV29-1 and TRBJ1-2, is SAVISQKPSRDICQRGTSLTIQCQVDSQVTMMFWYRQQPGQSLTLIATANQGSEATYESGFVIDKFPISRPNLTFSTLTVSNMSPEDSSIYLCSVEFPGLKDGYTFGSGTRLTVV.

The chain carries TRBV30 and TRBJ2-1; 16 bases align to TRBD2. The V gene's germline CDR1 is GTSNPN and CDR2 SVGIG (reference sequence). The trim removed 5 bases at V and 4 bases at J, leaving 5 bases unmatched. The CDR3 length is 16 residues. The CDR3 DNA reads TGTGCCTGGGGGACTAGCGGGAGGGCCGGATACAATGAGCAGTTCTTC. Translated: CAWGTSGRAGYNEQFF.

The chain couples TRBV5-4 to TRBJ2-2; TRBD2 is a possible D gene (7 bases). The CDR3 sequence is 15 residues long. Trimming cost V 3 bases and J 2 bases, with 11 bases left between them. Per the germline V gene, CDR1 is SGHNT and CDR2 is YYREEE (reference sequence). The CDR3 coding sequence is TGTGCCAGCAGCTCCTGGGGGGGCAACACCGGGGAGCTGTTTTTT. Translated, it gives CASSSWGGNTGELFF.

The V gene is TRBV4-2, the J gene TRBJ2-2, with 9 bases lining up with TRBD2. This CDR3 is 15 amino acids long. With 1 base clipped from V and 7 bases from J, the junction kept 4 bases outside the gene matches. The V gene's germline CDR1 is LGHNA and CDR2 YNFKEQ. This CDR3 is CASSQAGGRGGELFF. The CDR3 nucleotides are TGTGCCAGCAGCCAAGCCGGCGGGAGGGGCGGGGAGCTGTTTTTT.

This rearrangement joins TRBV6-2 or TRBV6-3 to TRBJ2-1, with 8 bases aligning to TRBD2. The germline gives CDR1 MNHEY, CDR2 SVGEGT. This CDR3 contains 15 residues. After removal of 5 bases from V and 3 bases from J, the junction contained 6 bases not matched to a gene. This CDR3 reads CASSKRGGSYNEQFF. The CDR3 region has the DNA TGTGCCAGCAGTAAGCGCGGGGGGAGCTACAATGAGCAGTTCTTC.

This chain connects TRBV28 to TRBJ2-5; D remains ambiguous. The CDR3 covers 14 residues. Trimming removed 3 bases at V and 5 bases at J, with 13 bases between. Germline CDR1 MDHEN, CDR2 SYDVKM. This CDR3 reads CASSFLTRSETQYF. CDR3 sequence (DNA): TGTGCCAGCAGTTTTCTTACACGTTCGGAGACCCAGTACTTC.

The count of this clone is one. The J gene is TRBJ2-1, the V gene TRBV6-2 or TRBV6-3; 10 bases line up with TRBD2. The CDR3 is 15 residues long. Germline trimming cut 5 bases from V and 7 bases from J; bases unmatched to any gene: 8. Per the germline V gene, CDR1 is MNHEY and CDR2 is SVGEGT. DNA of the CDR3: TGTGCCAGCAGTACCGTAGCGGGAGGTGGGAATGAGCAGTTCTTC. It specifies CASSTVAGGGNEQFF.